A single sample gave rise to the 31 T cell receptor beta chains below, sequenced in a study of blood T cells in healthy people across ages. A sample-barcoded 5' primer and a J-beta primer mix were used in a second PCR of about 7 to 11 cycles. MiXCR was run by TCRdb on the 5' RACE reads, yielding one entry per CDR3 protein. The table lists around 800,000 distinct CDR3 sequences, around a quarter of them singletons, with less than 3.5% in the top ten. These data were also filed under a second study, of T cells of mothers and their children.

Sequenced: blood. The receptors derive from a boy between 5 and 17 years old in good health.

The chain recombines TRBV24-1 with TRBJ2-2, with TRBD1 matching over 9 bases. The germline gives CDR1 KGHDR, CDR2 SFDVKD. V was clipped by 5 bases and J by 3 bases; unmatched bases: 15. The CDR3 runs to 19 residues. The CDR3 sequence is CATSGIRDRVNIDTGELFF. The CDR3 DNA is TGTGCCACCAGTGGCATCCGGGACAGGGTAAATATTGACACCGGGGAGCTGTTTTTT.

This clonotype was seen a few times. CDR3 sequence: CASSSSGGAAGELFF. CDR3 nucleotides: TGTGCCAGCAGTAGTAGCGGGGGGGCCGCCGGGGAGCTGTTTTTT. The chain carries TRBV6-5 and TRBJ2-2, with 11 nucleotides matching TRBD2. CDR3 length: 15 residues. The junction had 5 bases not matched to a gene; V was cut back by 5 bases and J by 6 bases. Germline CDR1 MNHEY, CDR2 SVGAGI.

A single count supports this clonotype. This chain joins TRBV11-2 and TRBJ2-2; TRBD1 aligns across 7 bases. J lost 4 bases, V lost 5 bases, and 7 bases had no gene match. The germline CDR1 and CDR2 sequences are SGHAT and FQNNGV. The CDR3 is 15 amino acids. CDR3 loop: CASSRTGTATGELFF. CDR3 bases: TGTGCCAGCAGCCGAACCGGGACAGCCACCGGGGAGCTGTTTTTT.

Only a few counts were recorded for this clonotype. CDR3 DNA: TGTGCCAGCAGAGTCCCCGGGACAGACGCCGAGCAGTACTTC. Translated, it gives CASRVPGTDAEQYF. The rearrangement joins TRBV25-1 to TRBJ2-1; 7 bases fit TRBD1. The J call may be faulty, since TRBJ2-7 better matches the DNA end. The CDR3 has 14 residues. Germline CDR1 is MGHDK and CDR2 is SYGVNS.

The CDR3 here is CSVAVAGGRSATQYF. For the CDR3, the DNA is TGCAGCGTTGCGGTGGCGGGGGGGCGAAGTGCGACCCAGTACTTC. The V call is TRBV29-1, the J call TRBJ2-1, with TRBD2 matching over 9 bases. The assigned J gene may be wrong: the sequence end matches TRBJ2-5 better. This CDR3 has 15 residues. Germline values: CDR1 SQVTM, CDR2 ANQGSEA.

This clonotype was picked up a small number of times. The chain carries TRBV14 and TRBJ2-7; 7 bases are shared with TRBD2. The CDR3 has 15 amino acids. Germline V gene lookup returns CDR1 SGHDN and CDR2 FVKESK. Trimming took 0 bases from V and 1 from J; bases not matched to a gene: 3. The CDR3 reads CASSQDIGGSYEQYF. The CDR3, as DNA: TGTGCCAGCAGCCAAGATATCGGGGGGTCCTACGAGCAGTACTTC. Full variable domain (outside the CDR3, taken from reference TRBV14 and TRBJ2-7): EAGVTQFPSHSVIEKGQTVTLRCDPISGHDNLYWYRRVMGKEIKFLLHFVKESKQDESGMPNNRFLAERTGGTYSTLKVQPAELEDSGVYFCASSQDIGGSYEQYFGPGTRLTVT.

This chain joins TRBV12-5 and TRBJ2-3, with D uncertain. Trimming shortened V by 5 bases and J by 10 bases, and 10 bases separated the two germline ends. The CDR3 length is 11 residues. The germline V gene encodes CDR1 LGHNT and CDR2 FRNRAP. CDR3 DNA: TGTGCTAGTGGTCTTCTAATACCGCAGTATTTT. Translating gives CASGLLIPQYF.

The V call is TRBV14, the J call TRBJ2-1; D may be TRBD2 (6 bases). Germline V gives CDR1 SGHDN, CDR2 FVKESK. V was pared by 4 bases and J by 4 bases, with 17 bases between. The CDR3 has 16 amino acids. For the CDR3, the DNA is TGTGCCAGCAGCCGATTCCCCGGGAGCCTATACAATGAGCAGTTCTTC. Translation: CASSRFPGSLYNEQFF.

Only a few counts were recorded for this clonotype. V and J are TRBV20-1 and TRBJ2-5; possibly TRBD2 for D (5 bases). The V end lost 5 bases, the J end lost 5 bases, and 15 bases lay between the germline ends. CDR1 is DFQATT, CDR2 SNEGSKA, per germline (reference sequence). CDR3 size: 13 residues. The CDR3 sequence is CSAPRGSVETQYF. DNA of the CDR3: TGCAGTGCTCCACGTGGGAGCGTCGAGACCCAGTACTTC.

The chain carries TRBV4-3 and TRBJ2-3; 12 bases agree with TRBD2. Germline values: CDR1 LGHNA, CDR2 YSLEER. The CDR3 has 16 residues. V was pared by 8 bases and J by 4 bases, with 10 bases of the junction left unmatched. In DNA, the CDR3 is TGCGCCAGCGCAGCGGACCCTAGCGGGGGGGCAGATACGCAGTATTTT. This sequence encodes CASAADPSGGADTQYF.

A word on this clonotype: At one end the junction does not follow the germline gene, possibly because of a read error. CDR3 in DNA: TGTGCCAGCAGCGAGACAGGTGAAACTTTCTTT. Translating it yields CASSETGETFF. The V and J genes are TRBV9 and TRBJ1-1; D may be TRBD1 (6 bases). Germline V gene lookup returns CDR1 SGDLS and CDR2 YYNGEE. This CDR3 spans 11 amino acids.

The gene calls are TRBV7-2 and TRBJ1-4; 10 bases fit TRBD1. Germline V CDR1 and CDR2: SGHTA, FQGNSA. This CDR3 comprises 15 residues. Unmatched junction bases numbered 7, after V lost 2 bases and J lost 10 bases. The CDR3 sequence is CASSLYGTGVPKLFF. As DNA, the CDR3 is TGTGCCAGCAGCTTATACGGGACAGGGGTTCCAAAACTGTTTTTT. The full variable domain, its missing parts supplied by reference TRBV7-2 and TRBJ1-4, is GAGVSQSPSNKVTEKGKDVELRCDPISGHTALYWYRQSLGQGLEFLIYFQGNSAPDKSGLPSDRFSAERTGGSVSTLTIQRTQQEDSAVYLCASSLYGTGVPKLFFGSGTQLSVL.

The CDR3 bases are TGTGCCATCAGTGAGTCTAGCGGGGATAATTCACCCCTCCACTTT. Protein: CAISESSGDNSPLHF. This chain joins TRBV10-3 and TRBJ1-6, with unresolved D. Germline V CDR1 and CDR2: ENHRY, SYGVKD. Trimming stripped 0 bases from V and 5 bases from J, with 8 bases between. This CDR3 has 15 amino acids.

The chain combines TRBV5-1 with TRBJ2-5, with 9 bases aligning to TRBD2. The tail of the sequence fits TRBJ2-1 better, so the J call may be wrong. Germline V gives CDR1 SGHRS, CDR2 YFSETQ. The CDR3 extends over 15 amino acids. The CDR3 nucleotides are TGCGCCAGCAGCTCGTCTAGCGGGGCCTACAATGAGCAGTTCTTC. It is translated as CASSSSSGAYNEQFF.

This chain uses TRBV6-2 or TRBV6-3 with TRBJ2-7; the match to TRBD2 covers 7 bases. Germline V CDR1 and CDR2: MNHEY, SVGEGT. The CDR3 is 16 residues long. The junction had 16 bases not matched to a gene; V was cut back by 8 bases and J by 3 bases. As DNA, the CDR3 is TGTGCCAGCCCAAACCTTAAAGCGGGGAGACACTACGAGCAGTACTTC. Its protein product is CASPNLKAGRHYEQYF.

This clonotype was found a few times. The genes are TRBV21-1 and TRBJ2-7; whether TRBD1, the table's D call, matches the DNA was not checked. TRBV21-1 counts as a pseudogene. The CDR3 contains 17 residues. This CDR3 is CASTQPVTVRLMSEQYF. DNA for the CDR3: TGTGCCAGCACCCAACCTGTGACTGTTCGGCTGATGTCCGAGCAGTACTTC.

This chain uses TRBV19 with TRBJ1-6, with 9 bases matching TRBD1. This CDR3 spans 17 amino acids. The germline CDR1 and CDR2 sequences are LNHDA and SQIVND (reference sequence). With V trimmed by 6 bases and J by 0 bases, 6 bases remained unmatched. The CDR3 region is CASREQGASSYNSPLHF. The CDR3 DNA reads TGTGCCAGTAGGGAACAGGGGGCGAGCTCCTATAATTCACCCCTCCACTTT.

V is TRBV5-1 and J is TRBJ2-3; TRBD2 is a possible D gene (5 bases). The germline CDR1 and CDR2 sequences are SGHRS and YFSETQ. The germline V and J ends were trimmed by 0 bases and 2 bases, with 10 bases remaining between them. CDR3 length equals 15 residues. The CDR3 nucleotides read TGCGCCAGCAGCTTGGGGCTAGCTTACACAGATACGCAGTATTTT. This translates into CASSLGLAYTDTQYF.

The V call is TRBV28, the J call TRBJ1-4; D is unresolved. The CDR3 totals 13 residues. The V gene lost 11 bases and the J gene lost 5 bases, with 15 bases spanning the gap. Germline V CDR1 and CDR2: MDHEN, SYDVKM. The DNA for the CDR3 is TGTGCCGGTTATCAGAATTCGAATGAAAAACTGTTTTTT. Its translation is CAGYQNSNEKLFF. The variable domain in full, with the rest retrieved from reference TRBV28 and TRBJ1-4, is DVKVTQSSRYLVKRTGEKVFLECVQDMDHENMFWYRQDPGLGLRLIYFSYDVKMKEKGDIPEGYSVSREKKERFSLILESASTNQTSMYLCAGYQNSNEKLFFGSGTQLSVL.

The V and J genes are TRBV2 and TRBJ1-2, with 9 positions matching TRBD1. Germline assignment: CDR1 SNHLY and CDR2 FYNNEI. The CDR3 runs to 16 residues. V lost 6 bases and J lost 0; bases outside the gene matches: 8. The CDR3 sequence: CASSPGQGPTNYGYTF. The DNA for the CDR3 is TGTGCCAGCAGCCCGGGACAGGGTCCAACTAACTATGGCTACACCTTC.

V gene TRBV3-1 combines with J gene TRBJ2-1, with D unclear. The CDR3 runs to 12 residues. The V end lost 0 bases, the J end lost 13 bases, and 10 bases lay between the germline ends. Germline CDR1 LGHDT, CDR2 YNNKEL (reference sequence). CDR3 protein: CASSQEWVIQFF. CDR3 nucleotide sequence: TGTGCCAGCAGCCAAGAGTGGGTGATTCAGTTCTTC.

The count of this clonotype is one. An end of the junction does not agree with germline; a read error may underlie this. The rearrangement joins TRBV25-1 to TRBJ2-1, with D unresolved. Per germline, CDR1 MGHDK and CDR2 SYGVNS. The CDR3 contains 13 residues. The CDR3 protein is CGSTKTAYNEQFF. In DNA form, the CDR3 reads TGTGGCAGCACCAAGACGGCATACAATGAGCAGTTCTTC.

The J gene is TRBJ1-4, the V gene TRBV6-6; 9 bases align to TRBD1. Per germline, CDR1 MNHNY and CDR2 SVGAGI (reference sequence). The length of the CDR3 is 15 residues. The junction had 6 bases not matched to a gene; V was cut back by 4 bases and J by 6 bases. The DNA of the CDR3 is TGTGCCAGCAGTTCCCTCGACAGGGGGGATGAAAAACTGTTTTTT. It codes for CASSSLDRGDEKLFF.

The CDR3 here is CASAYTGELFF. CDR3 bases: TGTGCCAGCGCTTACACCGGGGAGCTGTTTTTT. The chain uses TRBV2 and TRBJ2-2; no clear D gene. The CDR3 loop spans 11 amino acids. Looked up from germline, CDR1 is SNHLY and CDR2 is FYNNEI. Trimming left V 8 bases short and J 3 bases short, with 4 bases between.

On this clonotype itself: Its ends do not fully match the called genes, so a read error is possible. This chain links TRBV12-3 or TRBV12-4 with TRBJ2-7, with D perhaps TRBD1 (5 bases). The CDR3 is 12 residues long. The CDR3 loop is CASGLDLGAEYF. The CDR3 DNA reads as TGTGCCAGCGGTTTAGATCTTGGGGCAGAGTACTTC.

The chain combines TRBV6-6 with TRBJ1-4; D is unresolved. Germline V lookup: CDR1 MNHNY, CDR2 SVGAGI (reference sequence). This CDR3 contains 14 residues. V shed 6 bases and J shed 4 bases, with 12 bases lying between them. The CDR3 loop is CASSPVRGNEKLFF. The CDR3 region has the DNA TGTGCCAGCAGCCCGGTTCGGGGTAATGAAAAACTGTTTTTT.

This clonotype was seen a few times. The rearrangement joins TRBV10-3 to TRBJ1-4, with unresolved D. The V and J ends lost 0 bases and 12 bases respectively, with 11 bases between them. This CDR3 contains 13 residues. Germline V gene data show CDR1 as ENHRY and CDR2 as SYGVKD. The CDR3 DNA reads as TGTGCCATCAGTGAGTCGAGGAATAGGGAACTGTTTTTT. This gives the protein CAISESRNRELFF.

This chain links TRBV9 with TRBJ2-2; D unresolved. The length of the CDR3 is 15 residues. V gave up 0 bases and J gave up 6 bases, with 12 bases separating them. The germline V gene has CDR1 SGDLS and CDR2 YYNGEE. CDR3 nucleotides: TGTGCCAGCAGCGTAGGAAGGTTGGCGGCCGGGGAGCTGTTTTTT. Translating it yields CASSVGRLAAGELFF.

The CDR3 region has the DNA TGCAGCGTATGGGGTATAAGCTCCTACAATGAGCAGTTCTTC. It encodes CSVWGISSYNEQFF. The chain employs TRBV29-1 and TRBJ2-1; no clear D gene. This CDR3 has 14 amino acids. V lost 6 bases to trimming and J lost 0 bases, with 12 bases between them. Germline assignment: CDR1 SQVTM and CDR2 ANQGSEA.

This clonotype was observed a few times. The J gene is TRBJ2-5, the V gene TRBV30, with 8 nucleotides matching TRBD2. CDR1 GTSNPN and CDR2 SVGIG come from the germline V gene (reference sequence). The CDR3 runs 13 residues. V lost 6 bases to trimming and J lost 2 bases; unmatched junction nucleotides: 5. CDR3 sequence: CACPSGGQETQYF. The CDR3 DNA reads TGTGCCTGTCCAAGCGGGGGTCAAGAGACCCAGTACTTC.

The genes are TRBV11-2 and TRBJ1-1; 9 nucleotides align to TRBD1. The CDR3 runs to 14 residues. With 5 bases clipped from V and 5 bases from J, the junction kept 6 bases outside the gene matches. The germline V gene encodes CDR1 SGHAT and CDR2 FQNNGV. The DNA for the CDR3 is TGTGCCAGCAGCATCGGGACAGGGTTAACTGAAGCTTTCTTT. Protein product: CASSIGTGLTEAFF. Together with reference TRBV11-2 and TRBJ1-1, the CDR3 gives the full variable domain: EAGVAQSPRYKIIEKRQSVAFWCNPISGHATLYWYQQILGQGPKLLIQFQNNGVVDDSQLPKDRFSAERLKGVDSTLKIQPAKLEDSAVYLCASSIGTGLTEAFFGQGTRLTVV.